The sequence of this TCR beta chain was determined in a study of T-cell reconstitution after alpha-beta-depleted transplantation in children. Preparation of the TCRbeta library involved a method that used unique molecular identifiers. TCRdb called the PCR reads again in MiXCR, with one record for every CDR3 protein. Of 500,000 or so distinct CDR3 sequences listed, about 33% are singletons. Source: PBMCs from the stem cell graft donor, taken from the stem cell graft. The receptor comes from a human donor who donated a stem cell graft to a child with aplastic anemia.

The CDR3 DNA reads TGCGCCAGCAGTTGGGGGGACAGGGACTCCTACGAGCAGTACTTC. Protein: CASSWGDRDSYEQYF. The V call is TRBV5-1, the J call TRBJ2-7; 9 bases are shared with TRBD1. This CDR3 region has 15 residues. CDR1 and CDR2 (germline): SGHRS, YFSETQ. The V segment lost 5 bases and the J segment 0 bases; nucleotides outside the gene matches: 6.